These 20 T cell receptor beta chains were all obtained from the same sample, sequenced in a study of regulatory T cells in long-lasting Graves disease. Building the TCR beta libraries relied on iRepertoire HTBI primers, and CDR3 regions underwent Arm-PCR. From the multiplex PCR reads, TCRdb called clonotypes with MiXCR, one entry per CDR3 protein. Among a few hundred thousand distinct CDR3 sequences listed, around 21% were seen once. The time point: persistent/refractory GD, antithyroid drugs over 5 years with positive TRAb. RNA extracted from PBMCs served as the sequencing template. The starting material was peripheral blood mononuclear cells (PBMCs), obtained when the disease was refractory, from a patient treated with antithyroid drugs. The receptor source for this set is a female donor with Graves disease.

This clonotype was seen repeatedly, ten times or more. The chain uses TRBV20-1 and TRBJ1-5; 7 bases fit TRBD1. Germline V gene data show CDR1 as DFQATT and CDR2 as SNEGSKA (reference sequence). The V gene end was trimmed by 1 base and the J gene end by 3 bases; junction bases not matched to a gene: 9. The CDR3 loop spans 16 amino acids. Here the CDR3 reads CSARAKGTAYNQPQHF. In DNA form, the CDR3 reads TGCAGTGCTAGAGCAAAAGGGACAGCTTACAATCAGCCCCAGCATTTT.

V and J are TRBV4-3 and TRBJ2-7, with 8 bases that match TRBD1. V lost 6 bases to trimming and J lost 0 bases; unmatched junction nucleotides: 10. This CDR3 contains 16 residues. Germline lookup yields CDR1 LGHNA and CDR2 YSLEER. CDR3 DNA sequence: TGCGCCAGCAGTCCGGACGACAGGGGCTTCTCCTACGAGCAGTACTTC. It encodes CASSPDDRGFSYEQYF.

V and J are TRBV29-1 and TRBJ2-2, with D possibly matching TRBD1 (5 bases). Trimming removed 6 bases from V and 0 bases from J, with 14 bases in between. This CDR3 is built from 15 residues. In germline, CDR1 is SQVTM, CDR2 ANQGSEA. CDR3 bases: TGCAGCGTGCTACAGGAGTACGCGAACACCGGGGAGCTGTTTTTT. It translates to CSVLQEYANTGELFF.

This clonotype was observed a few times. The genes are TRBV24-1 and TRBJ2-1; the D gene is possibly TRBD2 (6 bases). This CDR3 is 13 amino acids long. The germline V gene encodes CDR1 KGHDR and CDR2 SFDVKD. Trimming removed 4 bases at V and 6 bases at J, with 9 bases between. CDR3 protein: CATSEWDSNEQFF. The CDR3 bases are TGTGCCACCAGTGAATGGGACTCCAATGAGCAGTTCTTC.

This clonotype was recorded at least ten times. The rearrangement joins TRBV10-3 to TRBJ2-7; D is possibly TRBD1 or TRBD2 (6 bases each). Looked up from germline, CDR1 is ENHRY and CDR2 is SYGVKD. There are 14 residues in the CDR3. Trimming left V 4 bases short and J 3 bases short, with 13 bases between. CDR3 sequence (DNA): TGTGCCATCAGTGCGGGGGCAGAGGACTACGAGCAGTACTTC. Translation: CAISAGAEDYEQYF.

This clonotype was recorded a few times. The gene calls are TRBV9 and TRBJ1-6, with D possibly being TRBD1 (5 bases). Germline CDR1 reads SGDLS; CDR2 reads YYNGEE. The CDR3 contains 11 residues. The germline V and J ends were trimmed by 6 bases and 9 bases, with 7 bases remaining between them. Here the CDR3 reads CASKGTSPLHF. For the CDR3, the DNA is TGTGCCAGCAAGGGGACTTCACCCCTCCACTTT.

Only a few counts were recorded for this clonotype. The CDR3 region has the DNA TGTGCCAGTAGTATCTCGGGACAGGGACAAGAGACCCAGTACTTC. It translates to CASSISGQGQETQYF. The V gene is TRBV19, the J gene TRBJ2-5, with 9 bases fitting TRBD1. Germline assignment: CDR1 LNHDA and CDR2 SQIVND (reference sequence). The CDR3 totals 15 residues. Unmatched junction bases numbered 4, after V lost 3 bases and J lost 2 bases. The whole variable domain, filled in from reference TRBV19 and TRBJ2-5, reads DGGITQSPKYLFRKEGQNVTLSCEQNLNHDAMYWYRQDPGQGLRLIYYSQIVNDFQKGDIAEGYSVSREKKESFPLTVTSAQKNPTAFYLCASSISGQGQETQYFGPGTRLLVL.

The chain has TRBV10-3 and TRBJ1-6; no clear D gene. Between the trimmed V and J ends, which lost 0 bases and 9 bases, there was a span of 12 bases. Germline V gene lookup returns CDR1 ENHRY and CDR2 SYGVKD. This CDR3 has 15 amino acids. The DNA for the CDR3 is TGTGCCATCAGTGAGTCGCATGGATTGGGTTCACCCCTCCACTTT. Amino acid sequence: CAISESHGLGSPLHF.

CDR3 amino acids: CASSHTLAGGANEQFF. CDR3 DNA sequence: TGTGCCAGCAGCCATACACTAGCGGGAGGGGCAAATGAGCAGTTCTTC. This chain links TRBV6-1 with TRBJ2-1; 13 bases are a match to TRBD2. This CDR3 region has 16 residues. V shed 6 bases, J shed 7 bases, and the junction held 9 bases outside the gene matches. The V gene's germline CDR1 is MNHNS and CDR2 SASEGT.

V gene TRBV20-1 combines with J gene TRBJ2-3, with D tentatively TRBD1 or TRBD2 (5 bases each). The ends were cut back, 1 base at V and 2 bases at J, with 13 bases in the middle. The germline V gene has CDR1 DFQATT and CDR2 SNEGSKA (reference sequence). CDR3 length equals 15 residues. This CDR3 is CSARAPGTYTDTQYF. The CDR3 DNA follows: TGCAGTGCTAGAGCCCCTGGGACCTACACAGATACGCAGTATTTT.

This clonotype showed up many times. This sequence joins TRBV6-1 and TRBJ1-5; possibly TRBD1 for D (5 bases). The CDR3 totals 17 residues. Trimming cost V 11 bases and J 1 base, with 24 bases left between them. CDR1 is MNHNS, CDR2 SASEGT, per germline. The CDR3 coding sequence is TGTGCCTCTAGGCAGGGACCGGGATTTTTGAGCAATCAGCCCCAGCATTTT. Translation: CASRQGPGFLSNQPQHF.

This chain joins TRBV5-6 and TRBJ1-5; 8 bases are shared with TRBD1. The CDR3 runs 15 residues. Germline values: CDR1 SGHDT, CDR2 YYEEEE. The trim removed 0 bases at V and 6 bases at J, leaving 5 bases unmatched. The CDR3 sequence: CASSLGPGGGQPQHF. The CDR3 coding sequence is TGTGCCAGCAGCTTGGGGCCAGGGGGCGGTCAGCCCCAGCATTTT.

This clonotype was seen a few times. This chain links TRBV13 with TRBJ1-5; D call uncertain. Per the germline V gene, CDR1 is PRHDT and CDR2 is FYEKMQ (reference sequence). The CDR3 covers 15 residues. V lost 4 bases and J 0 bases, leaving 10 bases between the germline ends. CDR3: CASSSTKYSNQPQHF. The CDR3 DNA reads as TGTGCCAGCAGCTCAACAAAGTATAGCAATCAGCCCCAGCATTTT.

This clonotype has just a few counts. The chain combines TRBV5-4 with TRBJ2-7; tentative D call: TRBD1 (6 bases). V was trimmed by 0 bases and J by 4 bases, leaving 17 bases between them. Germline V gene lookup returns CDR1 SGHNT and CDR2 YYREEE (reference sequence). CDR3 size: 16 residues. This CDR3 is CASSLERSAGDYEQYF. In DNA form, the CDR3 reads TGTGCCAGCAGCTTGGAAAGGAGTGCAGGGGATTACGAGCAGTACTTC.

This clonotype was counted a few times. A read error may be the cause here, since a much bigger clone is one base away. The gene calls are TRBV11-2 and TRBJ2-4, with no clear D. The CDR3 is 14 amino acids. Germline assignment: CDR1 SGHAT and CDR2 FQNNGV. This CDR3 is CASSLGLAENIQHF. For the CDR3, the DNA is TGTGCCAGCAGCTTAGGGTTGGCGGAAAACATTCAGCACTTC.

This clonotype was counted at least ten times. This chain joins TRBV6-1 and TRBJ1-1; no definite D call. This CDR3 spans 12 amino acids. Trimming shortened V by 10 bases and J by 5 bases, and 14 bases separated the two germline ends. Germline CDR1 reads MNHNS; CDR2 reads SASEGT. In DNA form, the CDR3 reads TGTGCCACCGAGGCCAGAATGACTGAAGCTTTCTTT. Encoded protein: CATEARMTEAFF.

V gene TRBV5-1 combines with J gene TRBJ1-6; 8 bases align to TRBD1. Trimming took 2 bases from V and 8 from J; bases not matched to a gene: 3. The CDR3 is 14 amino acids. Germline V gives CDR1 SGHRS, CDR2 YFSETQ. The CDR3 bases are TGCGCCAGCAGCTTTGACAGGGGTGATTCACCCCTCCACTTT. This translates into CASSFDRGDSPLHF.

This clonotype occurred many times. The chain uses TRBV7-2 and TRBJ1-3, with D perhaps matching TRBD1 (5 bases). The V gene's germline CDR1 is SGHTA and CDR2 FQGNSA. The CDR3 has 16 residues. The V gene lost 6 bases and the J gene lost 0 bases, with 15 bases spanning the gap. DNA of the CDR3: TGTGCCAGCAGACCGCAGGGAGGAATCTCTGGAAACACCATATATTTT. Protein product: CASRPQGGISGNTIYF.

V is TRBV6-1 and J is TRBJ1-2, with D uncertain. The CDR3 contains 13 residues. Germline CDR1 MNHNS, CDR2 SASEGT. The V and J ends lost 7 bases and 3 bases respectively, with 12 bases between them. For the CDR3, the DNA is TGTGCCAGCACCGGAACGAGGGACTATGGCTACACCTTC. It is translated as CASTGTRDYGYTF.

This chain links TRBV20-1 with TRBJ2-5; D may be TRBD1 (5 bases). The CDR3 loop spans 13 amino acids. Trimming took off 6 bases at V and 2 bases at J, with 13 bases between the two ends. The germline V gene has CDR1 DFQATT and CDR2 SNEGSKA (reference sequence). DNA for the CDR3: TGCAGTGCCTCAGACAGCCGACAAGAGACCCAGTACTTC. Its translation is CSASDSRQETQYF.